This TCR beta chain emerged from a study of blood T cell repertoires in COVID-19. Overall study context: Sources were T cells, B-cell-depleted T cells, or PBMCs; the material itself was cDNA or gDNA.

How the authors handled the data: Reference gene primer amplification in the assay estimated nucleated cell counts. Produced via immunoSEQ multiplex PCR; TCRdb's table is partial and in-frame only. V and J calls and clone size are as listed in that table; D and trimming were resolved from the DNA. The table includes 200,000 to 250,000 clones, nearly 90% detected once. The CDR3 contains 17 residues. The germline V gene encodes CDR1 SGHAT and CDR2 FQNNGV. V was clipped by 4 bases and J by 5 bases; unmatched bases: 11. This TCR was recovered from a woman aged 18-35 years who had recovered from COVID-19. Sequenced: peripheral blood. This chain uses TRBV11-2 with TRBJ2-5; 12 bases fit TRBD2. The CDR3 loop reads CASSSIRASGRGETQYF. CDR3 DNA: TGTGCCAGCAGCTCTATTCGGGCTAGCGGGAGGGGGGAGACCCAGTACTTC.